These T cell receptor beta chains were read from a single sample in a study of cytomegalovirus exposure and HLA in healthy donors. The repertoire was sequenced with immunoSEQ multiplex PCR; TCRdb's copy has only in-frame clones and lacks some. The sample contains 250,000 to 350,000 clones, approximately 86% of which appear only once. Sample: PBMCs. These receptors all come from a man aged 30-40 years in good health and CMV-seronegative. CDR3s include the opening cysteine and the closing phenylalanine or tryptophan. D genes are given only for firm matches. A clone size is listed for some rows: how often the clone was seen (once, few, many), or a class if it is expanded.

d_call: .; clone_size: .; v_call: TRBV27; j_call: TRBJ2-1; cdr3_length: 13; cdr3_nt: TGTGCCAGCAGTTGGGGGACTCCAAATGAGCAGTTCTTC; cdr3_aa: CASSWGTPNEQFF
d_call: .; clone_size: .; v_call: TRBV29-1; j_call: TRBJ1-4; cdr3_length: 12; cdr3_nt: TGCAGCGTCCGAGCGGTCAATGAAAAACTGTTTTTT; cdr3_aa: CSVRAVNEKLFF
d_call: TRBD1; clone_size: .; v_call: TRBV27; j_call: TRBJ1-5; cdr3_length: 17; cdr3_nt: TGTGCCAGCAGTAAAATCTCGGACAGGTGGAGCAATCAGCCCCAGCATTTT; cdr3_aa: CASSKISDRWSNQPQHF
d_call: TRBD1; clone_size: few; v_call: TRBV7-9; j_call: TRBJ2-5; cdr3_length: 16; cdr3_nt: TGTGCCAGCAGCTTAGGGCTCGGACAGGGTGGGGAGACCCAGTACTTC; cdr3_aa: CASSLGLGQGGETQYF
d_call: .; clone_size: .; v_call: TRBV6-5; j_call: TRBJ1-1; cdr3_length: 16; cdr3_nt: TGTGCCAGCAGTTACGGGAGGGGAACGAGGAACACTGAAGCTTTCTTT; cdr3_aa: CASSYGRGTRNTEAFF
d_call: .; clone_size: .; v_call: TRBV11-2; j_call: TRBJ2-5; cdr3_length: 11; cdr3_nt: TGTGCCAGCAGCTCTTCGGAGACCCAGTACTTC; cdr3_aa: CASSSSETQYF
d_call: .; clone_size: once; v_call: TRBV27; j_call: TRBJ2-2; cdr3_length: 15; cdr3_nt: TGTGCCAGCGGAGAGGAGCTAGGCAACACCGGGGAGCTGTTTTTT; cdr3_aa: CASGEELGNTGELFF
d_call: TRBD2; clone_size: .; v_call: TRBV6-5; j_call: TRBJ2-3; cdr3_length: 16; cdr3_nt: TGTGCCAGCAGTTTACTAGCGGGGGGCAGCACAGATACGCAGTATTTT; cdr3_aa: CASSLLAGGSTDTQYF
d_call: .; clone_size: once; v_call: TRBV4-3; j_call: TRBJ1-3; cdr3_length: 14; cdr3_nt: TGCGCCAGCAGCCCAGGAACAAGCGGAAACACCATATATTTT; cdr3_aa: CASSPGTSGNTIYF
d_call: .; clone_size: .; v_call: TRBV7-7; j_call: TRBJ2-3; cdr3_length: 16; cdr3_nt: TGTGCCAGCAGCTTAGGGGGACTCAGGGGGTCGGATACGCAGTATTTT; cdr3_aa: CASSLGGLRGSDTQYF
d_call: TRBD2; clone_size: .; v_call: TRBV11-3; j_call: TRBJ2-2; cdr3_length: 17; cdr3_nt: TGTGCCAGCTCCCCCTCGCGGGGGGACGCGAACACCGGGGAGCTGTTTTTT; cdr3_aa: CASSPSRGDANTGELFF
d_call: TRBD1; clone_size: few; v_call: TRBV10-1; j_call: TRBJ1-1; cdr3_length: 13; cdr3_nt: TGCGCCAGCAGTCAACAGGGGGACACTGAAGCTTTCTTT; cdr3_aa: CASSQQGDTEAFF
d_call: TRBD1; clone_size: .; v_call: TRBV25-1; j_call: TRBJ1-2; cdr3_length: 13; cdr3_nt: TGTGCCAGCAGTGAAGGGACAGTCTCCCATGGCACCTTC; cdr3_aa: CASSEGTVSHGTF
d_call: TRBD1; clone_size: .; v_call: TRBV9; j_call: TRBJ1-2; cdr3_length: 13; cdr3_nt: TGTGCCAGCAGTCTAGGACAGGAGAGTGGCTACACCTTC; cdr3_aa: CASSLGQESGYTF
d_call: TRBD1; clone_size: .; v_call: TRBV6-5; j_call: TRBJ1-1; cdr3_length: 13; cdr3_nt: TGTGCCAGCAGTTACGACAGGGGTTCTGAAGCTTTCTTT; cdr3_aa: CASSYDRGSEAFF
d_call: .; clone_size: .; v_call: TRBV9; j_call: TRBJ1-1; cdr3_length: 14; cdr3_nt: TGTGCCAGCAGCGTAGTGGGGGGATTCACTGAAGCTTTCTTT; cdr3_aa: CASSVVGGFTEAFF
d_call: .; clone_size: .; v_call: TRBV4-1; j_call: TRBJ1-1; cdr3_length: 18; cdr3_nt: TGCGCCAGCAGCCAGGACTTGGACAGTTCATTTATGAACACTGAAGCTTTCTTT; cdr3_aa: CASSQDLDSSFMNTEAFF
d_call: TRBD1; clone_size: once; v_call: TRBV5-1; j_call: TRBJ1-1; cdr3_length: 16; cdr3_nt: TGCGCCAGCAGCCCGGGACTACAGGGGGCTGGGACTGAAGCTTTCTTT; cdr3_aa: CASSPGLQGAGTEAFF
d_call: TRBD2; clone_size: .; v_call: TRBV2; j_call: TRBJ2-3; cdr3_length: 15; cdr3_nt: TGTGCCAGCAGCCTTTTAGCGGGGGGGACAGATACGCAGTATTTT; cdr3_aa: CASSLLAGGTDTQYF
d_call: .; clone_size: once; v_call: TRBV6-6; j_call: TRBJ2-7; cdr3_length: 14; cdr3_nt: TGTGCCAGCAGTTCCGCGAGGGTCCTCTACGAGCAGTACTTC; cdr3_aa: CASSSARVLYEQYF
d_call: TRBD1; clone_size: few; v_call: TRBV19; j_call: TRBJ1-6; cdr3_length: 14; cdr3_nt: TGTGCCAGTAGTGCCGGGACAGGGGGCCTCACCCTCCACTTT; cdr3_aa: CASSAGTGGLTLHF
d_call: TRBD1; clone_size: .; v_call: TRBV7-7; j_call: TRBJ1-5; cdr3_length: 17; cdr3_nt: TGTGCCAGCAGCTTGGATACGTTTGACAGGGTAAATCAGCCCCAGCATTTT; cdr3_aa: CASSLDTFDRVNQPQHF
d_call: TRBD1; clone_size: .; v_call: TRBV5-6; j_call: TRBJ1-2; cdr3_length: 14; cdr3_nt: TGTGCCAGCAGCTTGACAGGGGGCGGGGATGGCTACACCTTC; cdr3_aa: CASSLTGGGDGYTF
d_call: .; clone_size: .; v_call: TRBV5-4; j_call: TRBJ2-7; cdr3_length: 14; cdr3_nt: TGTGCCAGCAGCTACCGGGACAAAACCTACGAGCAGTACTTC; cdr3_aa: CASSYRDKTYEQYF
d_call: TRBD1; clone_size: .; v_call: TRBV6-4; j_call: TRBJ2-3; cdr3_length: 16; cdr3_nt: TGTGCCAGCAGTGACCGGCCAGGGGGCGCATCCGATACGCAGTATTTT; cdr3_aa: CASSDRPGGASDTQYF
d_call: TRBD1; clone_size: .; v_call: TRBV4-1; j_call: TRBJ2-7; cdr3_length: 15; cdr3_nt: TGCGCCAGCAGCCTACGACAGGGGGCTTATCACGAGCAGTACTTC; cdr3_aa: CASSLRQGAYHEQYF
d_call: .; clone_size: .; v_call: TRBV27; j_call: TRBJ1-1; cdr3_length: 15; cdr3_nt: TGTGCCAGCAGTTCCCGGGACACCGCGAACACTGAAGCTTTCTTT; cdr3_aa: CASSSRDTANTEAFF
d_call: .; clone_size: .; v_call: TRBV6-5; j_call: TRBJ1-2; cdr3_length: 11; cdr3_nt: TGTGCCAGCAGGAAGGGAGGTGGCTACACCTTC; cdr3_aa: CASRKGGGYTF
d_call: .; clone_size: .; v_call: TRBV7-6; j_call: TRBJ1-1; cdr3_length: 14; cdr3_nt: TGTGCCAGCAGCTTATTGGTCGGAGGGACTGAAGCTTTCTTT; cdr3_aa: CASSLLVGGTEAFF
d_call: TRBD2; clone_size: .; v_call: TRBV19; j_call: TRBJ2-3; cdr3_length: 17; cdr3_nt: TGTGCCAGTAGTTCCCCGGGACTAGCGGCCTCCGGAGATACGCAGTATTTT; cdr3_aa: CASSSPGLAASGDTQYF
d_call: .; clone_size: .; v_call: TRBV7-9; j_call: TRBJ2-5; cdr3_length: 13; cdr3_nt: TGTGCCAGCAGCTTAGCGCAGGAAGAGACCCAGTACTTC; cdr3_aa: CASSLAQEETQYF
d_call: TRBD2; clone_size: .; v_call: TRBV18; j_call: TRBJ2-2; cdr3_length: 16; cdr3_nt: TGTGCCAGCTCACCTAGACTAGCGGGGACTTCGGGGGAGCTGTTTTTT; cdr3_aa: CASSPRLAGTSGELFF
d_call: TRBD1; clone_size: .; v_call: TRBV18; j_call: TRBJ1-5; cdr3_length: 14; cdr3_nt: TGTGCCAGCTCACCGGGACAGGGGGCTCAGCCCCAGCATTTT; cdr3_aa: CASSPGQGAQPQHF
d_call: TRBD1; clone_size: .; v_call: TRBV19; j_call: TRBJ1-5; cdr3_length: 16; cdr3_nt: TGTGCCAGTAGTATCAGCAGGGGGAATAGCAATCAGCCCCAGCATTTT; cdr3_aa: CASSISRGNSNQPQHF
d_call: TRBD2; clone_size: once; v_call: TRBV7-9; j_call: TRBJ2-2; cdr3_length: 14; cdr3_nt: TGTGCCAGCAGCCCATGGACTAGCACCGGGGAGCTGTTTTTT; cdr3_aa: CASSPWTSTGELFF
d_call: TRBD2; clone_size: .; v_call: TRBV5-4; j_call: TRBJ2-2; cdr3_length: 14; cdr3_nt: TGTGCCAGCAGCCCGGGACTAGCGGGCGGGGAGCTGTTTTTT; cdr3_aa: CASSPGLAGGELFF
d_call: .; clone_size: .; v_call: TRBV11-3; j_call: TRBJ1-1; cdr3_length: 13; cdr3_nt: TGTGCCAGCAGCTTTGCCGGGAACACTGAAGCTTTCTTT; cdr3_aa: CASSFAGNTEAFF
d_call: .; clone_size: .; v_call: TRBV6-5; j_call: TRBJ1-1; cdr3_length: 13; cdr3_nt: TGTGCCAGCAGCTTAGTGACCCGGGGGGAGCCTTTCTTT; cdr3_aa: CASSLVTRGEPFF